There are a few counts of the clone carrying this T cell receptor beta chain. Its antigen is not identified. This entry belongs to a study of early T cells in non-severe SARS-CoV-2 infection. Study information: Whole-blood bulk RNA, unsorted, was sequenced, and chains were unpaired.

The CDR3 is 12 amino acids. Trimming took 0 bases from V and 5 from J, leaving 2 bases between them. Germline CDR1 is SGHVS and CDR2 is FNYEAQ. As part of library construction, unique molecular identifiers were attached to individual cDNA molecules. TCRdb independently ran MiXCR on the 5' RACE reads; one entry per CDR3 protein. The sample shows 60,000 to 75,000 distinct CDR3 sequences, 9% to 10% of them seen only once. General observations from the study: Matching against VDJdb likely underestimated virus-specific expansions, favoring anti-spike CD8.

The rearrangement uses TRBV7-6 and TRBJ2-1; D not resolved. Source: whole blood, taken at baseline. This TCR was recovered from an adult who was a healthcare worker with PCR-confirmed SARS-CoV-2 infection or an uninfected control (not recorded which). CDR3 loop: CASSLADNEQFF. In DNA form, the CDR3 reads TGTGCCAGCAGCTTAGCCGACAATGAGCAGTTCTTC.